The rows below give T cell receptor beta chains drawn from one sample of a study of blood T cell repertoires in COVID-19. Profiling relied on immunoSEQ multiplex PCR, and the TCRdb table lists in-frame clones only, not all of them. This sample has some 150,000 clones; over 70% occur once, and the top ten carry less than 2.5%. The sequenced sample was peripheral blood. All receptors derive from a man aged 50 or older with active COVID-19. The CDR3 runs from the conserved cysteine through the conserved F or W. The order of the fields is V gene, CDR3 protein.

TRBV9	CASSVGAAGGEDTQYF
TRBV28	CASRQGIYQPQHF
TRBV5-1	CASSLRDSDVDEAFF
TRBV6-4	CASSERGGGPGIQYF
TRBV7-2	CASSLLGPSGANVLTF
TRBV6-2/TRBV6-3	CASSYSQDMGQPQHF
TRBV5-8	CASRGGRTNTGELFF
TRBV18	CASSPHGVGAEAFF
TRBV19	CASSTRRSGSGNTIYF
TRBV7-2	CASSFGQGLRSGGYTF
TRBV5-6	CASSPGLYEQYF
TRBV5-6	CASSLREGTGELFF
TRBV7-8	CASSLASGMNTEAFF
TRBV9	CASSVAGPLGASPLHF
TRBV6-5	CASRKSGAGETQYF
TRBV3-1/TRBV3-2	CASSASRTARYNEQFF
TRBV12-3/TRBV12-4	CASSTGWGTQYF
TRBV6-5	CASSSRQGNTEAFF
TRBV6-5	CASSQGDQETQYF
TRBV6-5	CASSYRLAGTYEQYF
TRBV27	CASSFSGGYGYTF
TRBV7-2	CASTRSSYNEQFF
TRBV9	CASSVGTLSTDTQYF
TRBV4-1	CASSQDGGASYNEQFF
TRBV3-1/TRBV3-2	CAVQGQNTGELFF
TRBV7-3	CASSLNPGQGTDTQYF
TRBV5-1	CASSRDSVSNQPQHF
TRBV10-3	CAIGRENNSPLHF
TRBV21-1	CASSKGDRASTEAFF
TRBV18	CASSPLLMGAKGGYTF
TRBV9	CASSVADTGELFF
TRBV7-3	CASSPLAGGSNEQFF
TRBV11-2	CASSFSKQETQYF
TRBV7-2	CASSHSSGASYNEQFF
TRBV9	CASSEAGELYNEQFF
TRBV19	CASSIGGVPDTQYF
TRBV7-2	CASSLMAGGYGYTF
TRBV6-5	CASKSSGGYQETQYF